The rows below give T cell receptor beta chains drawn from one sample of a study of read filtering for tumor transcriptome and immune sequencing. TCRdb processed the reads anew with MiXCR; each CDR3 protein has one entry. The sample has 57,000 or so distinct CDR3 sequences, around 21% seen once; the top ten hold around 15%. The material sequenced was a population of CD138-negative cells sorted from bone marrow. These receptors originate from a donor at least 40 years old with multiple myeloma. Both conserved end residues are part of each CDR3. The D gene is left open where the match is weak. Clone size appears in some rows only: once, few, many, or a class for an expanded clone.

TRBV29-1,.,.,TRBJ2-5,TGCAGCGTTGAAGGGTTCCCTGTAGAGACCCAGTACTTC,CSVEGFPVETQYF
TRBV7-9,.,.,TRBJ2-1,TGTGCCAGCAGCCTAGCTGGAAGATACAATGAGCAGTTCTTC,CASSLAGRYNEQFF
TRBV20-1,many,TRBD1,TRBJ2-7,TGCAGTGCCCCTATGGACAGGGAAAAACGGCAGTACTTC,CSAPMDREKRQYF
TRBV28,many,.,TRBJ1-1,TGTGCCAGCAGTTTGCAGAGCCGAGCTTTCTTT,CASSLQSRAFF
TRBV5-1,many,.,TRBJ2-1,TGCGCCAGCAGCTTGGATGCGGGTAGCAATGAGCAGTTCTTC,CASSLDAGSNEQFF
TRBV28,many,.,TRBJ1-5,TGTGCCAGCAGTTTGCGGCCCCAGCATTTT,CASSLRPQHF
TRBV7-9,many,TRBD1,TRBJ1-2,TGTGCCAGCAGCCCCCGGACAGGGCTAAGCTATGGCTACACCTTC,CASSPRTGLSYGYTF
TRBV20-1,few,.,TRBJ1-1,TGCAGTGCTAGTAAGTCGATCATGAACACTGAAGCTTTCTTT,CSASKSIMNTEAFF
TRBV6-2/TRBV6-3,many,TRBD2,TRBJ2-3,TGTGCCAGCAGTCAGCTGACTAGCGGGGGAATCCGTTTGGAGACAGATACGCAGTATTTT,CASSQLTSGGIRLETDTQYF
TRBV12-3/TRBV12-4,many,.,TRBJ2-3,TGTGCCAGCAGTCCTGACTCAGATACGCAGTATTTT,CASSPDSDTQYF
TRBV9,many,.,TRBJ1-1,TGTGCCAGCAGCGTAGTGGGGGGTCTGGACACTGAAGCTTTCTTT,CASSVVGGLDTEAFF
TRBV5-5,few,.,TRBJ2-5,TGTGCCAGCAGCTTGCCAGGGAAGGAGACCCAGTACTTC,CASSLPGKETQYF
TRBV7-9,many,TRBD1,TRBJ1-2,TGTGCCAGCAGCTGGGGACAGGACTATGGCTACACCTTC,CASSWGQDYGYTF
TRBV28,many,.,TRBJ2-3,TGTGCCAGCAACAAGGACTCGTTGAACACAGATACGCAGTATTTT,CASNKDSLNTDTQYF
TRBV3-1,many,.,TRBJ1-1,TGTGCCAGCAGTGCGGGGATGCGTCTGGGCACTGAAGCTTTCTTT,CASSAGMRLGTEAFF
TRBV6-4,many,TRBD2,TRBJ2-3,TGTGCCAGCAGCGTGACTAGCGGGGGGAGCACAGATACGCAGTATTTT,CASSVTSGGSTDTQYF
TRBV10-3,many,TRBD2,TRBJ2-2,TGTGCCATCAAGGGACTAGCGGGAGGCTCCGGGGAGCTGTTTTTT,CAIKGLAGGSGELFF
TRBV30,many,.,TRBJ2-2,TGTGCCTGGCAACGAGCCGGGGAGCTGTTTTTT,CAWQRAGELFF
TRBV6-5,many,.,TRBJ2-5,TGTGCCAGCAGTCCCCTTGTAGCGGAGACCCAGTACTTC,CASSPLVAETQYF
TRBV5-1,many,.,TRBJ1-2,TGCGCCAGCAGCTTGGGGGCAGGGGCTAACTATGGCTACACCTTC,CASSLGAGANYGYTF
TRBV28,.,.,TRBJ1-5,TGTGCCAGCAAGGTTGGCAATCAGCCCCAGCATTTT,CASKVGNQPQHF
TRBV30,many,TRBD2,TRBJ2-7,TGTGCCTGGAGTGTCCGGACTAGCGGGGCCCGAATTGGGGGCGAGCAGTACTTC,CAWSVRTSGARIGGEQYF
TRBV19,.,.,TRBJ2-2,TGTGCCAGTAGTTTACGACTTGGGAACACCGGGGAGCTGTTTTTT,CASSLRLGNTGELFF
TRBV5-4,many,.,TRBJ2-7,TGTGCCAGCAGACCGGACACCGGACCCTACGAGCAGTACTTC,CASRPDTGPYEQYF
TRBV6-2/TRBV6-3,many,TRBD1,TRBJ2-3,TGTGCCAGCAGTTCCCGACAGGGTCAGGCAGATACGCAGTATTTT,CASSSRQGQADTQYF
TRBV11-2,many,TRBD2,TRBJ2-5,TGTGCCAGCAGCTTAGATTTTGCGGGAGGGATCCAAGAGACCCAGTACTTC,CASSLDFAGGIQETQYF
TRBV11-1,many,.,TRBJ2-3,TGTGCCAGCAGCCCCGCCCCAAAATACACAGATACGCAGTATTTT,CASSPAPKYTDTQYF
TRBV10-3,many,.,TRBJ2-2,TGTGCCATCAGTGAGTCCCATACCGGGGAGCTGTTTTTT,CAISESHTGELFF
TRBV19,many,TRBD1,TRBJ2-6,TGTGCCAGTAGTACCACCGGGACAGGGGATACTGGGGCCAACGTCCTGACTTTC,CASSTTGTGDTGANVLTF
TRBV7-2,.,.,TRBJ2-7,TGTGCCAGCAGCTCGTCATTACTTTACGAGCAGTACTTC,CASSSSLLYEQYF
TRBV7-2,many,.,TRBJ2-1,TGTGCCAGCAGCTTAATGAGCAATGAGCAGTTCTTC,CASSLMSNEQFF
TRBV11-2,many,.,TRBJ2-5,TGTGCCAGCAGCTCCCGCCTGTACCCTGGGGAGACCCAGTACTTC,CASSSRLYPGETQYF
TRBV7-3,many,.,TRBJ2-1,TGTGCCAGCAGCTTAATGGGGACGGGGAATGAGCAGTTCTTC,CASSLMGTGNEQFF
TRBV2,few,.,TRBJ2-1,TGTGCCAGCAGTGATGCTCTGTTCAATGAGCAGTTCTTC,CASSDALFNEQFF
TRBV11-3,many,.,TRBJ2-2,TGTGCCAGCAGCTTTTCTTCTAACGGGGAGCTGTTTTTT,CASSFSSNGELFF
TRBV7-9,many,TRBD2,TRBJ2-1,TGTGCCAGCAGCCTAGCGGGAAAATACAATGAGCAGTTCTTC,CASSLAGKYNEQFF
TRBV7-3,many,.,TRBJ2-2,TGTGCCAGCAGCTTAGTCGGCAACTCGAACACCGGGGAGCTGTTTTTT,CASSLVGNSNTGELFF
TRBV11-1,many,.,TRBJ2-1,TGTGCCAGCAGCCTAAGGGGGACGGCGCGAACTGAGCAGTTCTTC,CASSLRGTARTEQFF
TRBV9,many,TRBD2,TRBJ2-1,TGTGCCAGCAGCGCCCGCCCAAGCGGGGTGGGGAGTGAGCAGTTCTTC,CASSARPSGVGSEQFF
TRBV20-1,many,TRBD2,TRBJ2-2,TGCAGTGCTAGGGCTAGCGGCGTTGGCACCGGGGAGCTGTTTTTT,CSARASGVGTGELFF
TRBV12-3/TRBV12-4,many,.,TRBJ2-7,TGTGCCAGCAGTTCCTACGACCCCGGGACGGACTCCTACGAGCAGTACTTC,CASSSYDPGTDSYEQYF
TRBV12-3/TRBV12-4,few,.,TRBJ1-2,TGTGCCAGCAGAACCACAGGGTCTAACTATGGCTACACCTTC,CASRTTGSNYGYTF
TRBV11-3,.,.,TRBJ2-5,TGTGCCAGCAGCCTCTCTATCGGACGGGTGGGGGAGACCCAGTACTTC,CASSLSIGRVGETQYF
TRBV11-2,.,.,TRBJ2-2,TGTGCCAGCAGCTTAGACAGGGAATTCGCCGGGGAGCTGTTTTTT,CASSLDREFAGELFF
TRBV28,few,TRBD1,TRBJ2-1,TGTGCCAGCAGCTCCGGGACAGGGGGCTACAATGAGCAGTTCTTC,CASSSGTGGYNEQFF
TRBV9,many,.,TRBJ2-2,TGTGCCAGCAGCGGGAAGGCCTGGATCTCGAACACCGGGGAGCTGTTTTTT,CASSGKAWISNTGELFF
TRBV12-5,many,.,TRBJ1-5,TGTGCTAGTGGTTTAAGACAGGAAAATCAGCCCCAGCATTTT,CASGLRQENQPQHF
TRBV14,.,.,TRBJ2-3,TGTGTCAGCAGCCACGGTGGGTCCGCGCAGTATTTT,CVSSHGGSAQYF
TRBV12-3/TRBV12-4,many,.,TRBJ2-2,TGTGCCAGCACAACGGTCCGCAGCTACCCCGGGGAGCTGTTTTTT,CASTTVRSYPGELFF
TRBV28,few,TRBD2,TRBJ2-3,TGTGCCAGCAGTTCCGGACTAGCGGGAGTTCTAGATACGCAGTATTTT,CASSSGLAGVLDTQYF
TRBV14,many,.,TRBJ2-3,TGTGCCAGCAGCCAAGACAGGGGACCTCTCACAGATACGCAGTATTTT,CASSQDRGPLTDTQYF
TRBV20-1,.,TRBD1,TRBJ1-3,TGCAGTGCTGAAATCCGACAGGGCCATGGAAACACCATATATTTT,CSAEIRQGHGNTIYF
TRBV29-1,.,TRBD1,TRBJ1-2,TGCAGCGTTGGCGTACAGGGGTACTATGGCTACACCTTC,CSVGVQGYYGYTF
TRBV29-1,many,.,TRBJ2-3,TGCAGCGTTGTCTACCGGGCAGATACGCAGTATTTT,CSVVYRADTQYF